Shown below are 5 T cell receptor beta chains from a single sample sequenced in a study of shared clonotypes between healthy human individuals (dated by TCRdb to about 2020). The protocol used for the library was the immunoSEQ multiplex PCR assay. This is the immuneACCESS table as TCRdb keeps it, with only in-frame sequences that have V and J called. A part of the clones is gone; compared with another copy, unresolved V genes explain less than half, and the rest is unexplained. The sample yields about 480,000 clones; 75% to 80% were counted once. Clones ranked in the top ten supply around 12% of the sample. The sample was PBMCs. Receptor source: a woman aged 40 to 49 in good health. Some clones in this sample may be carry-over from other donors' samples.

This clone was observed a few times. V and J are TRBV7-2 and TRBJ2-5, with 9 bases identical to TRBD1. The J call may be in error: the DNA end matches TRBJ2-7 better. In germline, CDR1 is SGHTA, CDR2 FQGNSA. The length of the CDR3 is 18 residues. The CDR3 DNA reads TGTGCCAGCAGCTTCACAGGGGGCGCGGGAGTGTTTGTCTACGAGCAGTACTTC. Its translation: CASSFTGGAGVFVYEQYF.

This chain joins TRBV7-9 and TRBJ2-1; D ambiguous. Germline CDR1 reads SEHNR; CDR2 reads FQNEAQ (reference sequence). CDR3 length: 13 amino acids. V was cut by 1 base and J by 12 bases, with 13 bases left in between. The CDR3 loop is CASSLGSESRQFF. DNA of the CDR3: TGTGCCAGCAGCTTAGGGTCTGAAAGTAGGCAGTTCTTC.

The chain joins TRBV5-4 to TRBJ2-2; unclear D gene. The CDR3 contains 14 residues. Per the germline V gene, CDR1 is SGHNT and CDR2 is YYREEE (reference sequence). V shed 4 bases and J shed 8 bases, with 15 bases lying between them. The CDR3 region is CASSQGMASGELFF. For the CDR3, the DNA is TGTGCCAGCAGCCAAGGGATGGCTTCGGGGGAGCTGTTTTTT.

The chain couples TRBV29-1 to TRBJ2-1; no definite D call. The CDR3 length is 12 residues. Germline values: CDR1 SQVTM, CDR2 ANQGSEA. Trimming took 6 bases from V and 4 from J, leaving 10 bases between them. The CDR3 DNA sequence: TGCAGCGTGGCTAAGGAGTACAATGAGCAGTTCTTC. The encoded protein is CSVAKEYNEQFF.

This chain connects TRBV30 to TRBJ1-2; D unresolved. In germline, CDR1 is GTSNPN, CDR2 SVGIG (reference sequence). The V gene lost 5 bases and the J gene lost 8 bases, with 15 bases spanning the gap. CDR3 length: 12 amino acids. This CDR3 reads CAWQPIREGYTF. The CDR3 DNA sequence: TGTGCCTGGCAGCCGATTCGGGAGGGCTACACCTTC.